This is a list of T cell receptor beta chains from one sample in a study of CD8 T cells in ankylosing spondylitis. TCRdb re-analysed the 5' RACE reads in MiXCR, keeping a single row per CDR3 protein. The sample yields some 840,000 distinct CDR3 sequences, approximately 12% seen once. Material: blood, either unsorted or a sorted T cell fraction (not recorded which). The receptors originated from a male donor with ankylosing spondylitis. Both conserved end residues are part of each CDR3. D genes are given only for firm matches. Size tells how often a clone was seen (once, few, many) or the class of an expanded clone, and some rows leave it out.

>TRBJ1-6|TRBV5-1|TRBD1|many
CASSRSGTALNSPLHF
TGCGCCAGCAGCCGATCTGGGACAGCTCTTAATTCACCCCTCCACTTT
>TRBJ1-1|TRBV4-3|NA|many
CASSHGTMNTEAFF
TGCGCCAGCAGCCACGGGACGATGAACACTGAAGCTTTCTTT
>TRBJ2-7|TRBV7-6|NA|many
CASSLDEGVGYEQYF
TGTGCCAGCAGCTTAGACGAGGGAGTAGGCTACGAGCAGTACTTC
>TRBJ1-2|TRBV6-6|NA|few
CASSYSFNYGYTF
TGTGCCAGCAGTTACTCCTTTAACTATGGCTACACCTTC
>TRBJ2-5|TRBV5-1|NA|NA
CASSPFAGGETQYF
TGCGCCAGCAGCCCATTCGCGGGCGGAGAGACCCAGTACTTC
>TRBJ2-5|TRBV29-1|NA|many
CSVHRGETQYF
TGCAGCGTTCATCGGGGAGAGACCCAGTACTTC
>TRBJ2-2|TRBV12-3/TRBV12-4|NA|many
CASTPLANTGELFF
TGTGCCAGCACCCCCCTCGCGAACACCGGGGAGCTGTTTTTT
>TRBJ2-1|TRBV28|NA|NA
CASSIHHLNEQFF
TGTGCCAGCAGTATACACCACCTCAATGAGCAGTTCTTC
>TRBJ2-1|TRBV20-1|NA|few
CSASPLGNEQFF
TGCAGTGCTAGCCCCCTCGGGAATGAGCAGTTCTTC
>TRBJ2-1|TRBV7-6|TRBD2|few
CASSTPRSGGARSEQFF
TGTGCCAGCAGCACCCCTCGTAGCGGGGGGGCCAGGTCGGAACAGTTCTTC
>TRBJ2-1|TRBV29-1|TRBD1|NA
CSVRDRGPFNEQFF
TGCAGCGTCCGGGACAGGGGCCCCTTTAATGAGCAGTTCTTC
>TRBJ2-1|TRBV7-2|NA|few
CASTLTGWNEQFF
TGTGCCAGCACTCTCACGGGTTGGAATGAGCAGTTCTTC
>TRBJ1-2|TRBV28|NA|NA
CASSSMGGTNYGYTF
TGTGCCAGCAGTAGCATGGGAGGAACTAACTATGGCTACACCTTC
>TRBJ1-2|TRBV5-1|NA|few
CASSQQHPNYGYTF
TGCGCCAGCAGCCAACAGCACCCTAACTATGGCTACACCTTC
>TRBJ2-3|TRBV5-1|NA|few
CASSLGDVTDTQYF
TGCGCCAGCAGCTTGGGAGATGTCACAGATACGCAGTATTTT
>TRBJ1-4|TRBV10-1|NA|NA
CASSAGRYNEKLFF
TGCGCCAGCAGTGCGGGACGTTACAATGAAAAACTGTTTTTT
>TRBJ1-6|TRBV5-1|NA|NA
CASSLRAFKNSPLHF
TGCGCCAGCAGCCTCCGGGCCTTCAAAAATTCACCCCTCCACTTT
>TRBJ2-1|TRBV5-1|TRBD2|many
CASSPGLAGGPMFF
TGCGCCAGCAGCCCGGGACTAGCGGGAGGGCCGATGTTCTTC
>TRBJ1-2|TRBV6-2/TRBV6-3|TRBD1|NA
CASRILGTGGVNGYTF
TGTGCCAGCAGGATCCTCGGGACAGGCGGGGTTAATGGCTACACCTTC
>TRBJ2-1|TRBV4-3|NA|few
CASSQQTGTYNEQFF
TGCGCCAGCAGCCAACAAACCGGGACATACAATGAGCAGTTCTTC
>TRBJ1-1|TRBV6-5|NA|NA
CASSYTFMNTEAFF
TGTGCCAGCAGTTACACGTTCATGAACACTGAAGCTTTCTTT
>TRBJ2-1|TRBV12-5|TRBD2|many
CASGLGLASNNEQFF
TGTGCTAGTGGGCTGGGACTAGCATCCAACAATGAGCAGTTCTTC
>TRBJ1-1|TRBV7-2|NA|few
CASSLDGGEAFF
TGTGCCAGCAGCTTAGACGGGGGTGAAGCTTTCTTT
>TRBJ1-2|TRBV10-1|NA|once
CASSDPGRYGYTF
TGCGCCAGCAGTGACCCGGGACGCTATGGCTACACCTTC
>TRBJ2-1|TRBV29-1|NA|many
CSVRSRVRDEQFF
TGCAGCGTCCGATCGAGGGTTAGGGATGAGCAGTTCTTC
>TRBJ2-5|TRBV18|NA|few
CASSPTAMETQYF
TGTGCCAGCTCACCAACTGCCATGGAGACCCAGTACTTC
>TRBJ1-2|TRBV20-1|NA|NA
CSVSDGGYGYTF
TGCAGTGTCTCCGACGGAGGCTATGGCTACACCTTC
>TRBJ2-7|TRBV20-1|TRBD2|few
CSALAGVYEQYF
TGCAGTGCTCTAGCGGGGGTCTACGAGCAGTACTTC
>TRBJ2-5|TRBV6-2/TRBV6-3|TRBD2|few
CASLAGGQETQYF
TGTGCCAGCCTTGCGGGGGGACAAGAGACCCAGTACTTC